A selection of T cell receptor beta chains follows, all from one sample in a study of blood T cell repertoires in COVID-19. Libraries were prepared by immunoSEQ multiplex PCR; TCRdb keeps only in-frame clonotypes and omits some of them. The data show 200,000 to 250,000 clones, over 80% seen once. The source material was PBMCs or T cells enriched from blood (not recorded which). Receptor source: a woman between 18 and 30 years old who had recovered from COVID-19. CDR3s include the opening cysteine and the closing phenylalanine or tryptophan. The D gene is left open where the match is weak. A clone size is listed for some rows: how often the clone was seen (once, few, many), or a class if it is expanded.

v_call: TRBV19; d_call: TRBD1; clone_size: -; j_call: TRBJ1-4; cdr3_aa: CASSSGTGAEKLFF; cdr3_nt: TGTGCCAGCTCTTCCGGGACAGGGGCTGAAAAACTGTTTTTT
v_call: TRBV5-1; d_call: TRBD1; clone_size: once; j_call: TRBJ2-3; cdr3_aa: CASSGTPGQLTDTQYF; cdr3_nt: TGCGCCAGCAGCGGAACGCCGGGACAGCTCACAGATACGCAGTATTTT
v_call: TRBV20-1; d_call: TRBD1; clone_size: -; j_call: TRBJ2-3; cdr3_aa: CSASRDSFSTDTQYF; cdr3_nt: TGCAGTGCTAGTAGGGACAGTTTTAGCACAGATACGCAGTATTTT
v_call: TRBV5-1; d_call: -; clone_size: few; j_call: TRBJ2-2; cdr3_aa: CASSNRRDTGELFF; cdr3_nt: TGCGCCAGCAGCAACCGCAGGGACACCGGGGAGCTGTTTTTT
v_call: TRBV29-1; d_call: -; clone_size: -; j_call: TRBJ1-2; cdr3_aa: CSVEGRNGYTF; cdr3_nt: TGCAGCGTTGAGGGCAGAAATGGCTACACCTTC
v_call: TRBV6-2/TRBV6-3; d_call: TRBD2; clone_size: -; j_call: TRBJ2-1; cdr3_aa: CASSYGGLAGVREQFF; cdr3_nt: TGTGCCAGCAGTTACGGGGGACTAGCGGGGGTTCGTGAGCAGTTCTTC
v_call: TRBV11-3; d_call: TRBD2; clone_size: -; j_call: TRBJ2-2; cdr3_aa: CASSFRSGSYTGELFF; cdr3_nt: TGTGCCAGCAGCTTCCGTAGCGGGAGCTACACCGGGGAGCTGTTTTTT
v_call: TRBV28; d_call: TRBD1; clone_size: -; j_call: TRBJ1-3; cdr3_aa: CASRAGTDRNTIYF; cdr3_nt: TGTGCCAGCAGGGCCGGGACAGATCGAAACACCATATATTTT
v_call: TRBV28; d_call: -; clone_size: -; j_call: TRBJ2-7; cdr3_aa: CASSLSSKDYEQYF; cdr3_nt: TGTGCCAGCAGTTTATCCAGTAAAGACTACGAGCAGTACTTC
v_call: TRBV5-8; d_call: TRBD1; clone_size: -; j_call: TRBJ1-2; cdr3_aa: CASRMTGMNYGYTF; cdr3_nt: TGTGCCAGCAGGATGACAGGGATGAACTATGGCTACACCTTC
v_call: TRBV5-4; d_call: -; clone_size: -; j_call: TRBJ2-7; cdr3_aa: CASSRDTSTYEQYF; cdr3_nt: TGTGCCAGCAGCCGGGACACCTCAACCTACGAGCAGTACTTC
v_call: TRBV6-4; d_call: TRBD2; clone_size: -; j_call: TRBJ2-5; cdr3_aa: CASSVTSGGGETQYF; cdr3_nt: TGTGCCAGCAGTGTTACTAGCGGGGGAGGAGAGACCCAGTACTTC
v_call: TRBV15; d_call: -; clone_size: -; j_call: TRBJ1-6; cdr3_aa: CATSREGGDNSPLHF; cdr3_nt: TGTGCCACCAGCAGAGAAGGGGGGGATAATTCACCCCTCCACTTT
v_call: TRBV3-1/TRBV3-2; d_call: TRBD2; clone_size: -; j_call: TRBJ2-7; cdr3_aa: CASVGRSGANEQYF; cdr3_nt: TGTGCCAGCGTTGGACGTAGCGGGGCTAACGAGCAGTACTTC
v_call: TRBV11-1; d_call: -; clone_size: -; j_call: TRBJ1-6; cdr3_aa: CASSLLQDNSPLHF; cdr3_nt: TGTGCCAGCAGCTTATTGCAGGATAATTCACCCCTCCACTTT
v_call: TRBV7-8; d_call: -; clone_size: -; j_call: TRBJ1-6; cdr3_aa: CASSPRGSDNSPLHF; cdr3_nt: TGTGCCAGCAGCCCTAGGGGGTCGGATAATTCACCCCTCCACTTT